The source of this TCR beta chain is a study of Graves' ophthalmopathy and Graves' hyperthyroidism. Trimming took 4 bases from V and 2 from J; bases not matched to a gene: 6. The CDR3 runs to 15 residues. CDR1 is SSHAT and CDR2 is FNYEAQ in the germline V gene (reference sequence). Study-level results: A 13-signature model separated ophthalmopathy from stable hyperthyroidism, about 88% sensitivity, approximately 80% specificity.

RNA transcripts served as template for amplifying TCR beta CDR3 sequences. The first round was an RT-PCR with HTBI primers, and the second round was a multiplex PCR. TCRdb reprocessed the multiplex PCR reads via MiXCR and lists one record per CDR3 protein. The sample carries around 1,000,000 distinct CDR3 sequences, less than 45% recorded once. Newly diagnosed hyperthyroidism donors, aged 18 to 65, duration under 2 months. This clonotype was observed at least ten times. No antigen is known for it. The rearrangement uses TRBV7-7 and TRBJ2-5; 8 bases line up with TRBD1. The TCR was taken from an adult man with Graves' hyperthyroidism. Sequenced material: peripheral blood or thyroid tissue (not recorded which). CDR3 coding DNA: TGTGCCAGCAGCTCCTCGACAGGGGTACAAGAGACCCAGTACTTC. Translating it yields CASSSSTGVQETQYF.